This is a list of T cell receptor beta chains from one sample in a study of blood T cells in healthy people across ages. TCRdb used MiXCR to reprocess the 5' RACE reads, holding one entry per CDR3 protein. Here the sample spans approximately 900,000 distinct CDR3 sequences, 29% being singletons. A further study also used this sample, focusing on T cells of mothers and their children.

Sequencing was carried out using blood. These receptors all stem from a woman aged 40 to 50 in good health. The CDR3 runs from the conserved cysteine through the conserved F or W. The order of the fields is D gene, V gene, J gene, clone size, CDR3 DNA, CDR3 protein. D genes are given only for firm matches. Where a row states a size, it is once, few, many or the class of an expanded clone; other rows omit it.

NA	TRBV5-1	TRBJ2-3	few	TGCGCCAGCAGCGTGACAGATTATACAGATACGCAGTATTTT	CASSVTDYTDTQYF
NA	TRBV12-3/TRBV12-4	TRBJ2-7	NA	TGTGCCAGCAGTGACGGACCTACCCACGAGCAGTACTTC	CASSDGPTHEQYF
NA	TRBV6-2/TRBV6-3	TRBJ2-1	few	TGTGCCAGCAAGGTGGGGGACAATGAGCAGTTCTTC	CASKVGDNEQFF
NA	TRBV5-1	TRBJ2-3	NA	TGCGCCAGCAGCTTGGAGTGGGAAGATACGCAGTATTTT	CASSLEWEDTQYF
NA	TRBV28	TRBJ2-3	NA	TGTGCCAGCAGTTCACAGTGGAGGAGGACAGATACGCAGTATTTT	CASSSQWRRTDTQYF
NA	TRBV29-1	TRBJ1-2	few	TGCAGCGACGCCGGGACAACCGTAGGCTACACCTTC	CSDAGTTVGYTF
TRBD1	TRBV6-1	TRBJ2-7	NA	TGTGCCAGCAGATGGACAGGGGAGAACTACGAGCAGTACTTC	CASRWTGENYEQYF
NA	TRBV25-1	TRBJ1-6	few	TGTGCCAGCTCGGGACAAATGTCATCACCCCTCCACTTT	CASSGQMSSPLHF
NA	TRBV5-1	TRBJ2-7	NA	TGCGCCAGCAGCATCGAGCCACCCGGCTACGAGCAGTACTTC	CASSIEPPGYEQYF
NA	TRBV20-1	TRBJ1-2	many	TGCAGTGCTAGAGATAGGGTGGCAGTTGCCTATGGCTACACCTTC	CSARDRVAVAYGYTF
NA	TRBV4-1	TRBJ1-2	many	TGCGCCAGCAGCCAACCAAGGGGCGGAAATGGCTACACCTTC	CASSQPRGGNGYTF
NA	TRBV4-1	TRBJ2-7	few	TGCGCCAGCAGCCTGTTGGAGGGGCCCTACAATGAGCAGTACTTC	CASSLLEGPYNEQYF
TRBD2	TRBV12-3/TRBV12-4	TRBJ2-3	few	TGTGCCAGCAGTCCCGCCGGAGTAGCGGGGGGGAGAGATACGCAGTATTTT	CASSPAGVAGGRDTQYF
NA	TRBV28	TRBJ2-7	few	TGTGCCAGCAGTTTGATGGACGGAAACTACGAGCAGTACTTC	CASSLMDGNYEQYF
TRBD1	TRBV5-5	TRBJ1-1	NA	TGTGCCAGCAGCTTGGGTCCGGGACAGAAGAACACTGAAGCTTTCTTT	CASSLGPGQKNTEAFF
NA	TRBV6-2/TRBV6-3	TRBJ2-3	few	TGTGCCAGCAGCTCCACTAGTACCACAGATACGCAGTATTTT	CASSSTSTTDTQYF
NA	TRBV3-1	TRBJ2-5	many	TGTGCCAGCAGCCAATTGGTAGAGACCCAGTACTTC	CASSQLVETQYF
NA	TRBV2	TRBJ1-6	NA	TGTGCCAGCGTTAGGGCCGGTTGGAATTCACCCCTCCACTTT	CASVRAGWNSPLHF
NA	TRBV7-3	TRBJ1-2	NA	TGCGCCAGCAGCCTAAGTGGCAGGGGAGGGGGCTACACCTTC	CASSLSGRGGGYTF
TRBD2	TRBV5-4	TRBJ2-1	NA	TGTGCCAGCAGCTTGGGCGGACTAGCTTTCTACAATGAGCAGTTCTTC	CASSLGGLAFYNEQFF
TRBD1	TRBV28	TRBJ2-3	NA	TGTGCCAGCAGTCCCACAGGGCAGGGGGCCCAACGGACGCAGTATTTT	CASSPTGQGAQRTQYF
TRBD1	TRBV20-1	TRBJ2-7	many	TGCAGTGCAGATAACCGGGACAGGGGTTCCTACGAGCAGTACTTC	CSADNRDRGSYEQYF
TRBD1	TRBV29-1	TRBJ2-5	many	TGCAGCGTTGGTGGACAGGGGTCGCGGGAGCAGTACTTC	CSVGGQGSREQYF
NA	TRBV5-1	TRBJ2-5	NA	TGCGCCAGCAGCGCCCGGACATCTGAGACCCAGTACTTC	CASSARTSETQYF
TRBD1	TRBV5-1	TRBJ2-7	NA	TGCGCCAGCGGCCAGGGACAGGGAAGGAGTAGTTGGTACTTC	CASGQGQGRSSWYF
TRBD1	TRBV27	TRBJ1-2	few	TGTGCCAGCAGTTTATTGTCGGGACAGGGGGGCTACTATGGCTACACCTTC	CASSLLSGQGGYYGYTF
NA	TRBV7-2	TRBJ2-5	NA	TGTGCCAGCAGCCAAGGGGTTTCAAGAGGGACCCAGTACTTC	CASSQGVSRGTQYF
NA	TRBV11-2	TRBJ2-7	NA	TGTGCCAGCAGCCTCCGTTCGGGACGGGGGTCCTGCGAGCAGTACTTC	CASSLRSGRGSCEQYF
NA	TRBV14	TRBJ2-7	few	TGTGCCAGCAGCCAAGATTACGGGGCGCGGTCCTACGAGCAGTACTTC	CASSQDYGARSYEQYF
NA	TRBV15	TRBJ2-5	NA	TGTGCCACCAGCAGAGACGGACAGAAAGAGACCCAGTACTTC	CATSRDGQKETQYF
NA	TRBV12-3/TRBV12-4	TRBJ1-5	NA	TGTGCCAGCAGTCCCGGCCCGTCGGCCCAGCATTTT	CASSPGPSAQHF
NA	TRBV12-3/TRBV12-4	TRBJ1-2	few	TGTGCCAGCAGTTTTAACTCCCTCCCTACCTATGGCTACACCTTC	CASSFNSLPTYGYTF
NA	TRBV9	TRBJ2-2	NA	TGTGCCAGCAGCCACTTGGGGGGCGCGGGCACCGGGGAGCTGTTTTTT	CASSHLGGAGTGELFF
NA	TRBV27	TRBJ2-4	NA	TGTGCCAGCAGTTCCTATGACAGTACCGCCAAAAACATTCAGTACTTC	CASSSYDSTAKNIQYF
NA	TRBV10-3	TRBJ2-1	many	TGTGCCATCAGTGCCGGGACTTCCTACAATGAGCAGTTCTTC	CAISAGTSYNEQFF
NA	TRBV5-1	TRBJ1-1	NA	TGCGCCAGCAGCCCCCTTCGGGGGCCAGACAACACTGAAGCTTTCTTT	CASSPLRGPDNTEAFF